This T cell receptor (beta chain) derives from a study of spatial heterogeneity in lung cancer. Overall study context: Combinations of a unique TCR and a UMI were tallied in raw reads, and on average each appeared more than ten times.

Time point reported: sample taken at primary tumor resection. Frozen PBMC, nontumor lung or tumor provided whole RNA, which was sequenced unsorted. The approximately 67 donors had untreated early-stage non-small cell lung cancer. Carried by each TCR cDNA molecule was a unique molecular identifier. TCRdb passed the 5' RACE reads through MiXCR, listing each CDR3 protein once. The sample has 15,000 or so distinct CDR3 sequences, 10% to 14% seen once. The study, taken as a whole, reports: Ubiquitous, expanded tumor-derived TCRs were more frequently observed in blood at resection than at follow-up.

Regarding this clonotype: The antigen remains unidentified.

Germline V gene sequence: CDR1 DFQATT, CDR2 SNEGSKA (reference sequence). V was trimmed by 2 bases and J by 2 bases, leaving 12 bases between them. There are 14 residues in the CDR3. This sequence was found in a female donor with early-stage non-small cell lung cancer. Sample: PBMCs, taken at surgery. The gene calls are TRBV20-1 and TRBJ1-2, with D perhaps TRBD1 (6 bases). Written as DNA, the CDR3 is TGCAGTGCTAGATCTGGGGGCGGAAACTATGGCTACACCTTC. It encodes CSARSGGGNYGYTF.